What follows are 20 T cell receptor beta chains derived from one specimen sequenced in a study of blood T cell repertoires in COVID-19. Data came from immunoSEQ multiplex PCR; TCRdb stores just in-frame clones and leaves some out. This sample has roughly 500,000 clones, with approximately 83% found just once. Specimen: peripheral blood. These receptors were taken from a human donor in a cohort sampled during active COVID-19.

The chain combines TRBV6-5 with TRBJ2-5, with 9 bases lining up with TRBD2. From germline, CDR1 is MNHEY and CDR2 SVGAGI. The CDR3 has 15 residues. J lost 6 bases, V lost 2 bases, and 7 bases had no gene match. In DNA, the CDR3 is TGTGCCAGCAGTTACGGCGCTAGCGGGACACAGACCCAGTACTTC. It codes for CASSYGASGTQTQYF.

The chain has TRBV6-5 and TRBJ2-7, with TRBD2 matching over 10 bases. Unmatched junction bases numbered 6, after V lost 9 bases and J lost 4 bases. The CDR3 extends over 13 amino acids. Per germline, CDR1 MNHEY and CDR2 SVGAGI. The CDR3 here is CASGTSAGYEQYF. In DNA form, the CDR3 reads TGTGCCAGTGGGACTAGCGCTGGATACGAGCAGTACTTC.

The V gene is TRBV7-8, the J gene TRBJ2-7; TRBD2 matches at 14 bases. Looked up from germline, CDR1 is SGHVS and CDR2 is FQNEAQ. The CDR3 is 17 amino acids. V trimming: 3 bases; J trimming: 2 bases; junction bases outside the gene matches: 6. CDR3 loop: CASSFQTGLAGAYEQYF. Here the CDR3 DNA reads TGTGCCAGCAGCTTCCAAACGGGACTAGCGGGAGCCTACGAGCAGTACTTC.

This chain uses TRBV11-3 with TRBJ1-1, with D possibly TRBD1 on 5 matching bases. V gave up 0 bases and J gave up 4 bases, with 12 bases separating them. In germline, CDR1 is SGHNT, CDR2 YENEEA. There are 15 residues in the CDR3. CDR3 residues: CASSLDGQGSTEAFF. DNA for the CDR3: TGTGCCAGCAGCTTAGACGGGCAGGGATCCACTGAAGCTTTCTTT.

This rearrangement joins TRBV28 to TRBJ1-5; 7 bases map to TRBD1. This CDR3 region has 15 residues. V lost 6 bases and J lost 5; bases outside the gene matches: 10. Looked up from germline, CDR1 is MDHEN and CDR2 is SYDVKM. The CDR3 here is CASSRQGEAYQPQHF. The CDR3 DNA reads TGTGCCAGCAGCCGACAGGGAGAAGCGTATCAGCCCCAGCATTTT.

The chain employs TRBV19 and TRBJ2-7, with TRBD1 as a possible D gene (5 bases). The ends were cut back, 3 bases at V and 2 bases at J, with 8 bases in the middle. The CDR3 has 13 amino acids. The V gene's germline CDR1 is LNHDA and CDR2 SQIVND (reference sequence). CDR3 in amino acids: CASSISTAYEQYF. The CDR3 DNA reads as TGTGCCAGTAGTATCTCGACAGCCTACGAGCAGTACTTC.

This clone was recorded once. The chain has TRBV7-6 and TRBJ2-1; 12 nucleotides line up with TRBD2. Trimming took 2 bases from V and 8 from J; bases not matched to a gene: 4. The CDR3 runs to 15 residues. Germline V gene sequence: CDR1 SGHVS, CDR2 FNYEAQ. CDR3: CASSLRLAGVDEQFF. CDR3 DNA sequence: TGTGCCAGCAGCTTAAGACTAGCGGGAGTGGATGAGCAGTTCTTC.

A word on this clone: Other DNA sequences in this sample translate to the same CDR3. The rearrangement links TRBV7-3 to TRBJ1-2, with a weak D call TRBD1 (5 bases). The CDR3 consists of 13 residues. The ends were cut back, 4 bases at V and 5 bases at J, with 11 bases in the middle. Germline-derived CDR1 and CDR2 are SGHTA and FQGTGA. The CDR3 DNA reads TGTGCCAGCAGCTCGGGGGTCGGGTATGGCTACACCTTC. As protein: CASSSGVGYGYTF. Filled out from reference TRBV7-3 and TRBJ1-2, the complete variable domain reads GAGVSQTPSNKVTEKGKYVELRCDPISGHTALYWYRQSLGQGPEFLIYFQGTGAADDSGLPNDRFFAVRPEGSVSTLKIQRTERGDSAVYLCASSSGVGYGYTFGSGTRLTVV.

V usage is TRBV14 and J usage is TRBJ2-3, with D unclear. The germline CDR1 and CDR2 sequences are SGHDN and FVKESK. V shed 1 base and J shed 1 base, with 9 bases lying between them. The CDR3 spans 15 residues. The CDR3, as DNA: TGTGCCAGCAGCCAAGTACAGAGAGGCACAGATACGCAGTATTTT. Its protein is CASSQVQRGTDTQYF.

This clone was recorded a few times. This chain uses TRBV2 with TRBJ2-2; 10 nucleotides match TRBD1. Trimming took 4 bases from V and 1 from J; bases not matched to a gene: 0. The CDR3 runs to 15 residues. Germline loops: CDR1 SNHLY, CDR2 FYNNEI. The CDR3 loop reads CASSGTGGNTGELFF. The CDR3 nucleotides are TGTGCCAGCAGTGGGACAGGGGGGAACACCGGGGAGCTGTTTTTT.

DNA for the CDR3: TGTGCCTGGAGCAGGGGGGATCCGAGCAATCAGCCCCAGCATTTT. Protein product: CAWSRGDPSNQPQHF. This chain uses TRBV30 with TRBJ1-5, with 7 positions matching TRBD1. The J segment lost 1 base and the V segment lost 3 bases, leaving 6 bases of the junction unmatched. The CDR3 totals 15 residues. Per the germline V gene, CDR1 is GTSNPN and CDR2 is SVGIG (reference sequence).

Of note for this clone: The junction does not match germline at one end; this may be a read error. The chain uses TRBV14 and TRBJ2-7, with 12 bases that match TRBD2. CDR1 is SGHDN and CDR2 is FVKESK in the germline V gene. The CDR3 totals 14 residues. The CDR3 region has the DNA TGTGCCAGCAGCCAAGACCGACTAGCGGGAGTCGGGGCCTTC. Its translation is CASSQDRLAGVGAF.

This clone was counted a single time. The chain is built from TRBV2 and TRBJ2-3; TRBD1 is a possible D gene (5 bases). This CDR3 comprises 12 residues. Trimming cost V 7 bases and J 6 bases, with 11 bases left between them. Germline assignment: CDR1 SNHLY and CDR2 FYNNEI. In DNA, the CDR3 is TGTGCCAGCACCAGGGATGAGGATACGCAGTATTTT. It is translated as CASTRDEDTQYF.

The chain is built from TRBV3-1 (or the pseudogene TRBV3-2) and TRBJ2-1; tentative D call: TRBD2 (6 bases). The V gene lost 0 bases and the J gene lost 7 bases, with 13 bases spanning the gap. The CDR3 totals 15 residues. Germline loops: CDR1 LGHDT, CDR2 YNNKEL (reference sequence). The CDR3 nucleotides are TGTGCCAGCAGCCAAGATGGAGGGCCACAAAATGAGCAGTTCTTC. It yields the protein CASSQDGGPQNEQFF.

This rearrangement joins TRBV6-5 to TRBJ1-3, with TRBD1 as a possible D gene (5 bases). CDR3 length equals 16 residues. CDR1 and CDR2 from the germline V gene are MNHEY and SVGAGI. Trimming shortened V by 0 bases and J by 2 bases, and 11 bases separated the two germline ends. DNA of the CDR3: TGTGCCAGCAGTTACTCCCCCAGGGCAGCTGGAAACACCATATATTTT. Translation: CASSYSPRAAGNTIYF.

The rearrangement uses TRBV19 and TRBJ1-2, with 7 bases aligning to TRBD1. The ends lost 6 bases at V and 2 bases at J; junction bases unmatched: 3. The germline CDR1 and CDR2 sequences are LNHDA and SQIVND (reference sequence). There are 13 residues in the CDR3. The CDR3 coding sequence is TGTGCCAGTAGCTTCAGGGGGAACTATGGCTACACCTTC. Residues: CASSFRGNYGYTF. The variable domain in full, completed from reference TRBV19 and TRBJ1-2, reads DGGITQSPKYLFRKEGQNVTLSCEQNLNHDAMYWYRQDPGQGLRLIYYSQIVNDFQKGDIAEGYSVSREKKESFPLTVTSAQKNPTAFYLCASSFRGNYGYTFGSGTRLTVV.

The V gene is TRBV28, the J gene TRBJ1-5, with 9 bases identical to TRBD1. V shed 3 bases, J shed 6 bases, and the junction held 6 bases outside the gene matches. The V gene's germline CDR1 is MDHEN and CDR2 SYDVKM. The CDR3 is 15 residues long. The CDR3 reads CASSLGQGRPQPQHF. CDR3 sequence (DNA): TGTGCCAGCAGTTTGGGACAGGGTAGACCTCAGCCCCAGCATTTT.

This clone has only one observation. The V and J genes are TRBV5-5 and TRBJ2-1; D unclear. Between the trimmed V and J ends, which lost 5 bases and 0 bases, there was a span of 12 bases. The CDR3 runs 15 residues. Germline V gene data show CDR1 as SGHKS and CDR2 as YYEKEE (reference sequence). The CDR3 reads CASSLTRSSYNEQFF. Written as DNA, the CDR3 is TGTGCCAGCAGTCTGACGAGGAGCTCCTACAATGAGCAGTTCTTC.

About this clone: Other DNA variants within this sample encode the same CDR3. The chain joins TRBV9 to TRBJ1-2; D unclear. CDR1 and CDR2 (germline): SGDLS, YYNGEE. Trimming took off 0 bases at V and 2 bases at J, with 5 bases between the two ends. The CDR3 spans 13 residues. CDR3 region: CASSVDGNYGYTF. The CDR3 DNA sequence: TGTGCCAGCAGCGTAGACGGGAACTATGGCTACACCTTC.

This chain connects TRBV5-1 to TRBJ2-1, with TRBD2 matching 11 bases. The CDR3 has 14 amino acids. Losses at the gene ends were 5 bases for V and 13 bases for J; bases not matched to a gene: 11. Looked up from germline, CDR1 is SGHRS and CDR2 is YFSETQ. CDR3 sequence: CASSHGTSGNKQFF. CDR3 DNA sequence: TGCGCCAGCAGTCACGGGACTAGCGGAAACAAACAGTTCTTC.